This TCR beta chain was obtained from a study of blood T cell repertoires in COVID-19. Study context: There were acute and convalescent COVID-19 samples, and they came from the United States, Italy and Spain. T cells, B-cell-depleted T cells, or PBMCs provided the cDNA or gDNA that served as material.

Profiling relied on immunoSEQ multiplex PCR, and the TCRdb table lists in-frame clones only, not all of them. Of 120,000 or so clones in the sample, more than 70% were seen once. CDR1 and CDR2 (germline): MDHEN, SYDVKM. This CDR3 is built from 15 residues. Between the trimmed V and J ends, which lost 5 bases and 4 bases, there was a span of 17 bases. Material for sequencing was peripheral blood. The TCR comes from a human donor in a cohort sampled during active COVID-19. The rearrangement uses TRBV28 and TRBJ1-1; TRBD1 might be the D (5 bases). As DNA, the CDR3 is TGTGCCAGCAGTGGTACTGGCGGGGGTAGCACTGAAGCTTTCTTT. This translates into CASSGTGGGSTEAFF.